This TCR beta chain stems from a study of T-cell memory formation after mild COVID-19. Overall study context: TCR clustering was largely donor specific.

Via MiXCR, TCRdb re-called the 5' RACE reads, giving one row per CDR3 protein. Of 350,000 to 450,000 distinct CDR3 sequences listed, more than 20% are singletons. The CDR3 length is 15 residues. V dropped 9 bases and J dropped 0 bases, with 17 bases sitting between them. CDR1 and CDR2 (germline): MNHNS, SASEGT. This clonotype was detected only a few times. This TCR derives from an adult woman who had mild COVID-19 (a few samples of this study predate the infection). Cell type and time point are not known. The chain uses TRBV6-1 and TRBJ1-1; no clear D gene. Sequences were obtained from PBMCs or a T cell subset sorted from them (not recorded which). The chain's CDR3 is CASRPLARLNTEAFF. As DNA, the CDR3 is TGTGCCAGTCGACCCTTAGCTAGGTTGAACACTGAAGCTTTCTTT.